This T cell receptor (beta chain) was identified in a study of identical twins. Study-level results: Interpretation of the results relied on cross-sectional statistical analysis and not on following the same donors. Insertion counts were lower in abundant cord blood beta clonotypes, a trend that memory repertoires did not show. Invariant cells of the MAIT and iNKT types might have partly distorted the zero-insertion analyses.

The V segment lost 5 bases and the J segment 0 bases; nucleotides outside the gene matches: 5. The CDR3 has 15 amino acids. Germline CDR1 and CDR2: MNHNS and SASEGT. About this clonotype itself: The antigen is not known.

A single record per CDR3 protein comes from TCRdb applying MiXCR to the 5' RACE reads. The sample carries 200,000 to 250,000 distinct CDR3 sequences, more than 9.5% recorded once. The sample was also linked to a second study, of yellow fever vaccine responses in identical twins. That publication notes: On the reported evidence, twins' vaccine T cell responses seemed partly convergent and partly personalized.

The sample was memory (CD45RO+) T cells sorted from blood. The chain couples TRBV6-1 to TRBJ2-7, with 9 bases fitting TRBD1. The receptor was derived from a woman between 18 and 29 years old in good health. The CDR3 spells CASSPGQGSSYEQYF. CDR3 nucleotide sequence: TGTGCCAGCAGTCCAGGACAGGGGAGCTCCTACGAGCAGTACTTC.